A single sample is the source of the 8 T cell receptor beta chains below, sequenced in a study of cytomegalovirus exposure and HLA in healthy donors. With 60 Vbeta and 13 Jbeta primers, the PCR was carried out. The assay was immunoSEQ multiplex PCR, and TCRdb's table has in-frame clones only and misses some. The sample has a few hundred thousand clones, about three quarters seen once. Sequencing used PBMCs. The receptors here all came from a man between 18 and 29 years old in good health and CMV-seronegative.

The rearrangement uses TRBV7-9 and TRBJ1-5, with D uncertain. Per the germline V gene, CDR1 is SEHNR and CDR2 is FQNEAQ (reference sequence). V shed 5 bases and J shed 7 bases, with 6 bases lying between them. The CDR3 length is 11 residues. CDR3 loop: CASSPRQPQHF. Here the CDR3 DNA reads TGTGCCAGCAGCCCTAGACAGCCCCAGCATTTT.

The chain's CDR3 is CASSYGGASETQYF. The CDR3, as DNA: TGTGCCAGCAGTTACGGGGGGGCTAGCGAGACCCAGTACTTC. V gene TRBV6-5 combines with J gene TRBJ2-5; possibly TRBD2 for D (7 bases). CDR3 length: 14 residues. Germline CDR1 is MNHEY and CDR2 is SVGAGI. The germline V and J ends were trimmed by 2 bases and 5 bases, with 12 bases remaining between them.

Notes on this clone: This CDR3 is also generated by other DNA sequences in the sample. The chain links TRBV6-1 to TRBJ2-3, with D possibly matching TRBD1 (8 bases). Germline V gene data show CDR1 as MNHNS and CDR2 as SASEGT. Trimming cost V 1 base and J 3 bases, with 11 bases left between them. This CDR3 spans 15 amino acids. CDR3 amino acids: CASSEEQGGTDTQYF. The CDR3 DNA sequence: TGTGCCAGCAGTGAAGAACAGGGGGGGACAGATACGCAGTATTTT.

This chain connects TRBV9 to TRBJ1-3, with 11 bases identical to TRBD1. The trim removed 4 bases at V and 6 bases at J, leaving 6 bases unmatched. The CDR3 spans 15 residues. Germline loops: CDR1 SGDLS, CDR2 YYNGEE. The chain's CDR3 is CASSLGTGGANTIYF. DNA of the CDR3: TGTGCCAGCAGCCTCGGGACAGGGGGGGCAAACACCATATATTTT.

J is TRBJ2-2 and V is TRBV7-2; no clear D. CDR3 length: 15 amino acids. V was clipped by 3 bases and J by 4 bases, with 12 bases between them. Germline V gene sequence: CDR1 SGHTA, CDR2 FQGNSA. The DNA of the CDR3 is TGTGCCAGCAGCTTTATTGACACCCCCACCGGGGAGCTGTTTTTT. As protein: CASSFIDTPTGELFF. The full variable domain, rest sourced from reference TRBV7-2 and TRBJ2-2, is GAGVSQSPSNKVTEKGKDVELRCDPISGHTALYWYRQSLGQGLEFLIYFQGNSAPDKSGLPSDRFSAERTGGSVSTLTIQRTQQEDSAVYLCASSFIDTPTGELFFGEGSRLTVL.

This sequence joins TRBV7-3 and TRBJ2-6; 7 positions match TRBD2. Germline CDR1 SGHTA, CDR2 FQGTGA. Trimming at V came to 2 bases and at J to 3 bases, leaving 1 base not matched to a gene. This CDR3 comprises 15 residues. The CDR3 loop is CASSLGGGGANVLTF. The CDR3 bases are TGTGCCAGCAGCTTAGGGGGGGGTGGGGCCAACGTCCTGACTTTC. Based on the CDR3 plus reference TRBV7-3 and TRBJ2-6, the full variable domain is GAGVSQTPSNKVTEKGKYVELRCDPISGHTALYWYRQSLGQGPEFLIYFQGTGAADDSGLPNDRFFAVRPEGSVSTLKIQRTERGDSAVYLCASSLGGGGANVLTFGAGSRLTVL.

This chain links TRBV4-2 with TRBJ2-1; the match to TRBD1 covers 12 bases. CDR3 length: 19 amino acids. V lost 4 bases and J lost 0; bases outside the gene matches: 10. Germline CDR1 and CDR2: LGHNA and YNFKEQ. CDR3 nucleotides: TGTGCCAGCAGCCCAAAGGGGGACAGGGGGCCTAGCTCCTACAATGAGCAGTTCTTC. Translation: CASSPKGDRGPSSYNEQFF.

This chain joins TRBV7-2 and TRBJ2-7, with 14 nucleotides matching TRBD2. V shed 7 bases and J 1 base; nucleotides not matched to a gene: 12. Per the germline V gene, CDR1 is SGHTA and CDR2 is FQGNSA. CDR3 size: 18 residues. CDR3: CASIRPGLAGEKSYEQYF. Here the CDR3 DNA reads TGTGCCAGCATCCGTCCGGGACTAGCGGGAGAGAAATCCTACGAGCAGTACTTC. The variable domain in full, completed from reference TRBV7-2 and TRBJ2-7, reads GAGVSQSPSNKVTEKGKDVELRCDPISGHTALYWYRQSLGQGLEFLIYFQGNSAPDKSGLPSDRFSAERTGGSVSTLTIQRTQQEDSAVYLCASIRPGLAGEKSYEQYFGPGTRLTVT.